This T cell receptor beta chain was documented in a study of blood T cells in healthy people across ages. The second PCR ran roughly 7 to 11 cycles with a sample-barcoded 5' primer and J-beta primers. TCRdb analysed the 5' RACE reads with MiXCR anew, one entry per CDR3 protein. The table lists approximately 690,000 distinct CDR3 sequences, under 70% of them singletons. Comments on this clonotype: A read error may account for a junction end that differs from germline.

The length of the CDR3 is 14 residues. Germline V lookup: CDR1 SQVTM, CDR2 ANQGSEA. The genes are TRBV29-1 and TRBJ2-1; D is possibly TRBD2 (6 bases). The sample was blood. The receptor's source is a man aged 60 to 69 in good health. The CDR3 nucleotides read TGCAGCGTTGGTCGGGCGGGGCGCTACGATGAGCAGTTCTTC. It codes for CSVGRAGRYDEQFF.